Listed below are T cell receptor beta chains from one sample, sequenced in a study of T cells in localized non-small cell lung cancer. This table comes from immunoSEQ multiplex PCR, and its TCRdb copy is limited to in-frame clones, with some not included. The table includes about 22,000 clones, 88% detected once. The sample consisted of PBMCs, taken before any cancer treatment. These TCRs come from a man aged 40-75 years with stage II squamous cell lung carcinoma. Each CDR3 is given with its conserved first and last residue. D genes are given only for firm matches. Size values are once, few and many counts, or a class for expanded clones, and some rows have none.

clone size: .
D gene: TRBD2
J gene: TRBJ2-7
V gene: TRBV2
CDR3 DNA: TGTGCCAGCAGGGAGGGGACTAGCGGTAACTACGAGCAGTACTTC
CDR3 protein: CASREGTSGNYEQYF

clone size: .
D gene: .
J gene: TRBJ1-2
V gene: TRBV7-6
CDR3 DNA: TGTGCCAGCAGCTTAGGAGAGACAGTTTCCACAGGCTACACCTTC
CDR3 protein: CASSLGETVSTGYTF

clone size: few
D gene: .
J gene: TRBJ1-2
V gene: TRBV25-1
CDR3 DNA: TGTGCCAGCCGCTCCTCGGGATATGGCTACACCTTC
CDR3 protein: CASRSSGYGYTF

clone size: .
D gene: .
J gene: TRBJ2-7
V gene: TRBV9
CDR3 DNA: TGTGCCAGCAGCCCCCCGAGGTCCTACGAGCAGTACTTC
CDR3 protein: CASSPPRSYEQYF

clone size: .
D gene: TRBD1
J gene: TRBJ1-2
V gene: TRBV6-5
CDR3 DNA: TGTGCCAGCAGTTCGGGACAGGGGGAATACTATGGCTACACCTTC
CDR3 protein: CASSSGQGEYYGYTF

clone size: .
D gene: TRBD1
J gene: TRBJ1-1
V gene: TRBV11-2
CDR3 DNA: TGTGCCAGCAGCCCGAACAGGGGAGCCATGAACACTGAAGCTTTCTTT
CDR3 protein: CASSPNRGAMNTEAFF

clone size: .
D gene: .
J gene: TRBJ2-3
V gene: TRBV7-2
CDR3 DNA: TGTGCCAGCACCAATGGGTTAGATACGCAGTATTTT
CDR3 protein: CASTNGLDTQYF

clone size: .
D gene: .
J gene: TRBJ1-1
V gene: TRBV12-5
CDR3 DNA: TGTGCTAGTGGCCACGACTGGGAAGCTTTCTTT
CDR3 protein: CASGHDWEAFF

clone size: .
D gene: TRBD2
J gene: TRBJ2-7
V gene: TRBV27
CDR3 DNA: TGTGCCAGCAGCCGTTACCCTAGCGGAACCTACGAGCAGTACTTC
CDR3 protein: CASSRYPSGTYEQYF

clone size: .
D gene: .
J gene: TRBJ2-5
V gene: TRBV4-3
CDR3 DNA: TGCGCCAGCAGCGTCGAGGAAGAGACCCAGTACTTC
CDR3 protein: CASSVEEETQYF

clone size: .
D gene: TRBD2
J gene: TRBJ2-1
V gene: TRBV7-8
CDR3 DNA: TGTGCCAGCAGCTTGGGACTAGCGGGACTAGACAATGAGCAGTTCTTC
CDR3 protein: CASSLGLAGLDNEQFF

clone size: .
D gene: TRBD2
J gene: TRBJ2-3
V gene: TRBV11-2
CDR3 DNA: TGTGCCAGCAGCTTAGATGGCGGGAGGGCCACAGATACGCAGTATTTT
CDR3 protein: CASSLDGGRATDTQYF

clone size: .
D gene: .
J gene: TRBJ1-6
V gene: TRBV7-2
CDR3 DNA: TGTGCCAGCAGCTGGAGCCCCGGGCCCCTCCACTTT
CDR3 protein: CASSWSPGPLHF

clone size: .
D gene: .
J gene: TRBJ2-1
V gene: TRBV2
CDR3 DNA: TGTGCCAGCAGCGCGGACGGAGCCTACAATGAGCAGTTCTTC
CDR3 protein: CASSADGAYNEQFF

clone size: .
D gene: .
J gene: TRBJ1-1
V gene: TRBV30
CDR3 DNA: TGTGCCTGGAGTGTAGGAGGCAGATCGAGAGCTTTCTTT
CDR3 protein: CAWSVGGRSRAFF

clone size: .
D gene: .
J gene: TRBJ2-5
V gene: TRBV5-6
CDR3 DNA: TGTGCCAGCTTAAGGGGGTCGGGAGAGACCCAGTACTTC
CDR3 protein: CASLRGSGETQYF

clone size: .
D gene: TRBD2
J gene: TRBJ2-1
V gene: TRBV6-1
CDR3 DNA: TGTGCCAGCAGTGATCTAGCGGGAACGGACAATGAGCAGTTCTTC
CDR3 protein: CASSDLAGTDNEQFF

clone size: once
D gene: TRBD2
J gene: TRBJ2-7
V gene: TRBV5-1
CDR3 DNA: TGCGCCAGCAGCTTGGCCGGAGGGGGACTAGCGGATAAGGCTTACGAGCAGTACTTC
CDR3 protein: CASSLAGGGLADKAYEQYF

clone size: .
D gene: .
J gene: TRBJ1-6
V gene: TRBV6-5
CDR3 DNA: TGTGCCAGCAGGGCAGGGATTAACAATCATTCACCCCTCCACTTT
CDR3 protein: CASRAGINNHSPLHF

clone size: .
D gene: TRBD1
J gene: TRBJ1-5
V gene: TRBV28
CDR3 DNA: TGTGCCAGCATCAGCCCTTGGGACAGCTATAGCAATCAGCCCCAGCATTTT
CDR3 protein: CASISPWDSYSNQPQHF

clone size: .
D gene: .
J gene: TRBJ2-4
V gene: TRBV6-5
CDR3 DNA: TGTGCCAGCCGTATGTACCTTGGGGCCAAAAACATTCAGTACTTC
CDR3 protein: CASRMYLGAKNIQYF

clone size: .
D gene: .
J gene: TRBJ2-4
V gene: TRBV6-5
CDR3 DNA: TGTGCCAGCAGTTACAGGGCAGGGGGGATGGGGAACATTCAGTACTTC
CDR3 protein: CASSYRAGGMGNIQYF

clone size: .
D gene: TRBD2
J gene: TRBJ2-3
V gene: TRBV11-2
CDR3 DNA: TGTGCCAGCAGCTTAGCGGCTAGCGGGGGCCATGCTAGCACAGATACGCAGTATTTT
CDR3 protein: CASSLAASGGHASTDTQYF

clone size: .
D gene: .
J gene: TRBJ1-2
V gene: TRBV29-1
CDR3 DNA: TGCAGCGTTGAAGATCCGGAGGGCTATGGCTACACCTTC
CDR3 protein: CSVEDPEGYGYTF

clone size: .
D gene: .
J gene: TRBJ2-1
V gene: TRBV28
CDR3 DNA: TGTGCCAGCAGTTTTATAGCGGTATACAATGAGCAGTTCTTC
CDR3 protein: CASSFIAVYNEQFF

clone size: .
D gene: .
J gene: TRBJ2-3
V gene: TRBV19
CDR3 DNA: TGTGCCAGTGGTGGGGGCGCGACAGATACGCAGTATTTT
CDR3 protein: CASGGGATDTQYF

clone size: .
D gene: .
J gene: TRBJ2-3
V gene: TRBV4-3
CDR3 DNA: TGCGCCAGCAGCCAAGAAGGACCTCCTAGCACAGATACGCAGTATTTT
CDR3 protein: CASSQEGPPSTDTQYF

clone size: .
D gene: .
J gene: TRBJ2-7
V gene: TRBV19
CDR3 DNA: TGTGCCAGTAGCCAAGGGGTAACCTACGAGCAGTACTTC
CDR3 protein: CASSQGVTYEQYF

clone size: once
D gene: .
J gene: TRBJ2-1
V gene: TRBV7-2
CDR3 DNA: TGTGCCAGCAGCTTACCCGGCCACAATGAGCAGTTCTTC
CDR3 protein: CASSLPGHNEQFF

clone size: once
D gene: .
J gene: TRBJ2-4
V gene: TRBV19
CDR3 DNA: TGTGCCAGTAGTATCCCGGTGGGGAACATTCAGTACTTC
CDR3 protein: CASSIPVGNIQYF

clone size: once
D gene: TRBD2
J gene: TRBJ2-1
V gene: TRBV19
CDR3 DNA: TGTGCCAGTAGTTTGCTAGCGGGAGGGTTCTACAATGAGCAGTTCTTC
CDR3 protein: CASSLLAGGFYNEQFF